The 23 T cell receptor beta chains below were found in one sample sequenced in a study of shared clonotypes between healthy human individuals. The assay was immunoSEQ multiplex PCR, and TCRdb's table has in-frame clones only and misses some. The sample shows a few million clones, more than 80% of them seen only once. Sequencing input: naive CD4+ T cells from PBMCs. The subset denotes: CD45RA+ positively selected. These receptors all come from a man younger than 35 in good health. Some clones in this sample may be carry-over from other donors' samples.

V and J are TRBV6-6 and TRBJ1-2; weak D call: TRBD1 (6 bases). Per the germline V gene, CDR1 is MNHNY and CDR2 is SVGAGI (reference sequence). The length of the CDR3 is 14 residues. Trimming shortened V by 3 bases and J by 6 bases, and 14 bases separated the two germline ends. CDR3 coding DNA: TGTGCCAGCAGTTATCAACAGGGAAACGATGGCTACACCTTC. Its protein product is CASSYQQGNDGYTF.

CDR3 region: CAISDTADGYTF. As DNA, the CDR3 is TGTGCCATCAGTGACACGGCAGATGGCTACACCTTC. The chain recombines TRBV10-3 with TRBJ1-2; D ambiguous. CDR1 and CDR2 (germline): ENHRY, SYGVKD. This CDR3 has 12 residues. Deletions cut 3 bases from V and 6 bases from J, with 8 bases between.

The chain recombines TRBV28 with TRBJ1-5; possible D gene TRBD1, 6 bases. The CDR3 contains 16 residues. Germline V lookup: CDR1 MDHEN, CDR2 SYDVKM. Trimming removed 5 bases at V and 3 bases at J, with 17 bases between. The CDR3 DNA sequence: TGTGCCAGCAGTACGCCCTTGGGGGCTAACAATCAGCCCCAGCATTTT. Protein sequence: CASSTPLGANNQPQHF. The whole variable domain, filled in from reference TRBV28 and TRBJ1-5, reads DVKVTQSSRYLVKRTGEKVFLECVQDMDHENMFWYRQDPGLGLRLIYFSYDVKMKEKGDIPEGYSVSREKKERFSLILESASTNQTSMYLCASSTPLGANNQPQHFGDGTRLSIL.

A few counts support this clone. The chain uses TRBV5-1 and TRBJ2-7, with no clear D. Trimming shortened V by 4 bases and J by 3 bases, and 11 bases separated the two germline ends. Looked up from germline, CDR1 is SGHRS and CDR2 is YFSETQ. CDR3 length: 13 residues. The CDR3 nucleotides are TGCGCCAGCAGCCTCGACAAGTACTACGAGCAGTACTTC. This sequence encodes CASSLDKYYEQYF.

A remark on this clone: The same CDR3 arises from other DNA sequences in this sample as well. V and J are TRBV2 and TRBJ2-3, with 11 bases aligning to TRBD1. Germline assignment: CDR1 SNHLY and CDR2 FYNNEI. The CDR3 extends over 14 amino acids. V shed 4 bases and J 3 bases; nucleotides not matched to a gene: 0. CDR3 DNA sequence: TGTGCCAGCAGTGGGGACAGGGGGACAGATACGCAGTATTTT. Amino acids: CASSGDRGTDTQYF.

This clone was recorded once. This chain uses TRBV5-1 with TRBJ2-2; 10 bases match TRBD2. The trim removed 4 bases at V and 1 base at J, leaving 10 bases unmatched. Per germline, CDR1 SGHRS and CDR2 YFSETQ. The CDR3 length is 18 residues. This chain's CDR3 is CASSPGALAGENTGELFF. The DNA for the CDR3 is TGCGCCAGCAGCCCCGGGGCTCTAGCGGGGGAGAACACCGGGGAGCTGTTTTTT.

This sequence joins TRBV5-1 and TRBJ2-6; TRBD1 aligns across 7 bases. Germline loops: CDR1 SGHRS, CDR2 YFSETQ. Trimming at V came to 4 bases and at J to 0 bases, leaving 4 bases not matched to a gene. The length of the CDR3 is 16 residues. The CDR3 DNA reads TGCGCCAGCAGCACCGGGACAGACTCTGGGGCCAACGTCCTGACTTTC. Its translation: CASSTGTDSGANVLTF.

The chain links TRBV28 to TRBJ2-3; D remains ambiguous. CDR1 is MDHEN, CDR2 SYDVKM, per germline. Trimming shortened V by 7 bases and J by 0 bases, and 17 bases separated the two germline ends. The CDR3 length is 16 residues. CDR3 in amino acids: CASTSNWADSTDTQYF. In DNA, the CDR3 is TGTGCCAGCACCTCTAACTGGGCGGATAGCACAGATACGCAGTATTTT. Variable domain in full (rest from reference TRBV28 and TRBJ2-3): DVKVTQSSRYLVKRTGEKVFLECVQDMDHENMFWYRQDPGLGLRLIYFSYDVKMKEKGDIPEGYSVSREKKERFSLILESASTNQTSMYLCASTSNWADSTDTQYFGPGTRLTVL.

The chain has TRBV2 and TRBJ2-3; weak D call: TRBD2 (5 bases). This CDR3 spans 14 amino acids. V was cut by 4 bases and J by 2 bases, with 10 bases left in between. Germline assignment: CDR1 SNHLY and CDR2 FYNNEI. CDR3: CASSVSGSTDTQYF. CDR3 in DNA: TGTGCCAGCAGTGTTTCGGGGTCCACAGATACGCAGTATTTT.

The chain has TRBV29-1 and TRBJ2-6; D remains unclear. Germline loops: CDR1 SQVTM, CDR2 ANQGSEA. The CDR3 extends over 11 amino acids. V lost 2 bases and J lost 7, with 3 bases in between. The CDR3 coding sequence is TGCAGCGTTGAATACGCCAACGTCCTGACTTTC. Its translation: CSVEYANVLTF.

The chain combines TRBV11-2 with TRBJ2-3; 15 bases match TRBD2. V shed 5 bases, J shed 0 bases, and the junction held 9 bases outside the gene matches. Germline V gives CDR1 SGHAT, CDR2 FQNNGV. The CDR3 loop spans 19 amino acids. The chain's CDR3 is CASSPGTSGRQTSTDTQYF. For the CDR3, the DNA is TGTGCCAGCAGCCCCGGGACTAGCGGGAGGCAAACTAGCACAGATACGCAGTATTTT.

This clone occurred a few times. The V call is TRBV30, the J call TRBJ1-1; D not resolved. CDR3 length: 12 residues. Germline V lookup: CDR1 GTSNPN, CDR2 SVGIG (reference sequence). Deletions cut 1 base from V and 1 base from J, with 4 bases between. The CDR3 coding sequence is TGTGCCTGGAGTGCCACGAACACTGAAGCTTTCTTT. Translation: CAWSATNTEAFF.

J is TRBJ1-5 and V is TRBV5-6; no clear D. The CDR3 is 11 residues long. With 6 bases removed from V and 4 bases from J, the gap between germline ends came to 5 bases. CDR1 is SGHDT and CDR2 is YYEEEE in the germline V gene. CDR3 nucleotides: TGTGCCAGCAATTCTAATCAGCCCCAGCATTTT. It specifies CASNSNQPQHF.

This chain connects TRBV7-2 to TRBJ2-3; TRBD1 is a possible D gene (6 bases). CDR1 SGHTA and CDR2 FQGNSA come from the germline V gene. The CDR3 is 15 residues long. Between the trimmed V and J ends, which lost 1 base and 1 base, there was a span of 9 bases. CDR3 region: CASSLVGHRTDTQYF. The CDR3 coding sequence is TGTGCCAGCAGCTTAGTGGGACACCGCACAGATACGCAGTATTTT. Looking up the rest from reference TRBV7-2 and TRBJ2-3 gives the full variable domain: GAGVSQSPSNKVTEKGKDVELRCDPISGHTALYWYRQSLGQGLEFLIYFQGNSAPDKSGLPSDRFSAERTGGSVSTLTIQRTQQEDSAVYLCASSLVGHRTDTQYFGPGTRLTVL.

The chain carries TRBV5-4 and TRBJ1-5, with TRBD1 as a possible D gene (5 bases). The CDR3 covers 13 residues. The germline gives CDR1 SGHNT, CDR2 YYREEE (reference sequence). Trimming shortened V by 2 bases and J by 7 bases, and 10 bases separated the two germline ends. CDR3 in amino acids: CASSFEGMQPQHF. The DNA for the CDR3 is TGTGCCAGCAGCTTTGAGGGGATGCAGCCCCAGCATTTT.

The gene calls are TRBV18 and TRBJ2-1, with no clear D. The V gene lost 4 bases and the J gene lost 1 base, with 11 bases spanning the gap. The germline V gene has CDR1 KGHSH and CDR2 LQKENI. CDR3 size: 15 residues. CDR3 residues: CASSLAGASYNEQFF. CDR3 DNA sequence: TGTGCCAGCTCACTGGCCGGCGCTTCCTACAATGAGCAGTTCTTC.

The chain links TRBV7-2 to TRBJ2-2, with TRBD2 matching over 14 bases. The germline V gene encodes CDR1 SGHTA and CDR2 FQGNSA. There are 18 residues in the CDR3. J gave up 6 bases and V 3 bases, and 9 bases lay outside the gene matches. This chain's CDR3 is CASSLLSGTSGSAGELFF. The CDR3, as DNA: TGTGCCAGCAGCTTGCTGTCCGGGACTAGCGGGAGCGCCGGGGAGCTGTTTTTT.

The V and J genes are TRBV7-2 and TRBJ1-6; no definite D call. Between the trimmed V and J ends, which lost 1 base and 7 bases, there was a span of 8 bases. The CDR3 runs to 14 residues. Germline values: CDR1 SGHTA, CDR2 FQGNSA. CDR3 DNA: TGTGCCAGCAGCTTAGTAGGTGTCAATTCACCCCTCCACTTT. This sequence encodes CASSLVGVNSPLHF.

CDR3 protein: CAIRMTGGVAQVRNTEAFF. The CDR3 bases are TGTGCCATCAGGATGACAGGGGGCGTTGCTCAGGTTAGGAATACTGAAGCTTTCTTT. V gene TRBV10-3 combines with J gene TRBJ1-1, with 10 bases aligning to TRBD1. The germline V gene encodes CDR1 ENHRY and CDR2 SYGVKD. The CDR3 extends over 19 amino acids. The J segment lost 5 bases and the V segment lost 6 bases, leaving 21 bases of the junction unmatched.

This clone was found once. The chain joins TRBV28 to TRBJ1-1; D is uncertain. V shed 3 bases and J shed 5 bases, with 7 bases lying between them. Germline V gene data show CDR1 as MDHEN and CDR2 as SYDVKM. This CDR3 spans 12 amino acids. For the CDR3, the DNA is TGTGCCAGCAGTTTGGTGGAGACTGAAGCTTTCTTT. Translating gives CASSLVETEAFF.

The chain uses TRBV5-1 and TRBJ2-7, with TRBD2 matching over 7 bases. Germline V gene data show CDR1 as SGHRS and CDR2 as YFSETQ. V shed 3 bases and J 7 bases; nucleotides not matched to a gene: 13. The CDR3 loop spans 15 amino acids. The DNA of the CDR3 is TGCGCCAGCAGCTCCATTCCGGGCCCCGGGAGGGAGCAGTACTTC. Amino acids: CASSSIPGPGREQYF.

The rearrangement links TRBV7-2 to TRBJ1-2; no definite D call. This CDR3 comprises 12 residues. The V end was cut by 6 bases, the J end by 2 bases, with 7 bases between. Germline V gene lookup returns CDR1 SGHTA and CDR2 FQGNSA. As DNA, the CDR3 is TGTGCCAGCAGTCCGGGGAACTATGGCTACACCTTC. Protein sequence: CASSPGNYGYTF.

This clone was counted a single time. The chain recombines TRBV5-5 with TRBJ1-1, with D maybe TRBD1 (5 bases). V lost 4 bases, J lost 10 bases, and 20 bases lay in between. Germline assignment: CDR1 SGHKS and CDR2 YYEKEE (reference sequence). The CDR3 runs 14 residues. CDR3 protein: CASSPQTAESRAFF. CDR3 nucleotide sequence: TGTGCCAGCAGCCCACAGACAGCTGAGTCCCGAGCTTTCTTT.